The TCR beta chain under discussion was sequenced for a study of T cells in narcolepsy. V was shortened by 5 bases and J by 4 bases, with 6 bases between the two germline ends. Germline CDR1 reads SGHRS; CDR2 reads YFSETQ. The CDR3 has 12 amino acids. The data were produced by immunoSEQ multiplex PCR, yet TCRdb's version contains in-frame clones alone and is incomplete. The sample has roughly 34,000 clones, less than 85% seen once. The specimen sequenced was CD45RA- memory CD4+ T cells from PBMCs. The clonotype comes from a human donor with narcolepsy. V gene TRBV5-1 combines with J gene TRBJ2-2; D is undetermined. CDR3 sequence reads: CASRSFTGELFF. CDR3 coding DNA: TGCGCCAGCAGAAGCTTCACCGGGGAGCTGTTTTTT.